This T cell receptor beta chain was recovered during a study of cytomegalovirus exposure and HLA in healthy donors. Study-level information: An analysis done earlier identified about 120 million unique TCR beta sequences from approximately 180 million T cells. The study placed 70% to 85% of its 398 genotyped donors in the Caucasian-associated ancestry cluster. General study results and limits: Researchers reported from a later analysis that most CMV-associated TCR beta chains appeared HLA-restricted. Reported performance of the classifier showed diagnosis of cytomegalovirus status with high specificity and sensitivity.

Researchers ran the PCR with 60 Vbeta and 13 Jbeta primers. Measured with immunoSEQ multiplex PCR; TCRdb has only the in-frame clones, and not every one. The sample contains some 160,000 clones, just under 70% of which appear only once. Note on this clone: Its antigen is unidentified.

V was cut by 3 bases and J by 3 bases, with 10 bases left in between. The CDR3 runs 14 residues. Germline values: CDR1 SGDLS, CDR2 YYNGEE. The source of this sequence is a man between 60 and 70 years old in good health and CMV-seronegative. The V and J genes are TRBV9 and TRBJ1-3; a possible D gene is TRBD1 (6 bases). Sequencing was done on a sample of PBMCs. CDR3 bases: TGTGCCAGCAGCGGGGGGCAGTTTGGAAACACCATATATTTT. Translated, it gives CASSGGQFGNTIYF.